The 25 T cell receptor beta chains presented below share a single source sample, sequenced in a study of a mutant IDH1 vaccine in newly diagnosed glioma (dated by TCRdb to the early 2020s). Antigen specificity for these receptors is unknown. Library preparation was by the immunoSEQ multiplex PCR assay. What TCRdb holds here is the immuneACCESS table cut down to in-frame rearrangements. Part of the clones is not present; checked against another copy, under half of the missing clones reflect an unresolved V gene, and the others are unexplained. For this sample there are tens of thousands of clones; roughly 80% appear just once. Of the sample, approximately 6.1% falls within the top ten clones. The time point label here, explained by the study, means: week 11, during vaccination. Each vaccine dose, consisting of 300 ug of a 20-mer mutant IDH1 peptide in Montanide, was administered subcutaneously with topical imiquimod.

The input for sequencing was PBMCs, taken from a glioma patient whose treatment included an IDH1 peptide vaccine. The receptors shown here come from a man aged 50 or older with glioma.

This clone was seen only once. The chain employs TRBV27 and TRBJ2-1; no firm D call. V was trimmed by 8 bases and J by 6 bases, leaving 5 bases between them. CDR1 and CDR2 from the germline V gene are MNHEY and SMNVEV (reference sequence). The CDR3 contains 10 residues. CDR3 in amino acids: CASGFNEQFF. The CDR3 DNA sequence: TGTGCCAGCGGGTTCAATGAGCAGTTCTTC.

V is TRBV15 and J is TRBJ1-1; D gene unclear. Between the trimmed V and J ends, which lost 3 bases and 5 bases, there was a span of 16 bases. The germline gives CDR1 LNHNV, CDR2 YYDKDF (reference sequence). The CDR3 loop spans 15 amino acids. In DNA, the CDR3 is TGTGCCACCAGCAGCCTCCGAGAATTGAGGACTGAAGCTTTCTTT. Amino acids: CATSSLRELRTEAFF.

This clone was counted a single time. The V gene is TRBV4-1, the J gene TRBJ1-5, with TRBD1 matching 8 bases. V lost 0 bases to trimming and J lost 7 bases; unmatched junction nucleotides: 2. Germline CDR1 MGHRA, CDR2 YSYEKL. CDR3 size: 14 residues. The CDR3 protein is CASSQEQGGQPQHF. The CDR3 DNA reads TGCGCCAGCAGCCAAGAACAGGGGGGCCAGCCCCAGCATTTT.

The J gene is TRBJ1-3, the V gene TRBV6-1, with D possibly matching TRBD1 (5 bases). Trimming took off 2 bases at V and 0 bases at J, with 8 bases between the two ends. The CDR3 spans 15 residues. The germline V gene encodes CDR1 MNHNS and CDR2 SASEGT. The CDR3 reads CASSETDTSGNTIYF. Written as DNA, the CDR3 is TGTGCCAGCAGTGAAACGGACACCTCTGGAAACACCATATATTTT.

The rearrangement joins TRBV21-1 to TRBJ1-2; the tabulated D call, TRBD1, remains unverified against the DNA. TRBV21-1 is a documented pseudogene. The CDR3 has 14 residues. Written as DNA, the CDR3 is TGTGCCAGCAGCAACCTGCACAGGGGTAAGGGCTACACCTTC. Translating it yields CASSNLHRGKGYTF.

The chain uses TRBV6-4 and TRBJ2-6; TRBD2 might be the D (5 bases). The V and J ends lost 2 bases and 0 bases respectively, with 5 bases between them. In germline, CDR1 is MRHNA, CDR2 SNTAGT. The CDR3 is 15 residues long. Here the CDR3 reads CASSDGSSGANVLTF. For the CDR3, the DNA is TGTGCCAGCAGTGACGGGAGCTCTGGGGCCAACGTCCTGACTTTC.

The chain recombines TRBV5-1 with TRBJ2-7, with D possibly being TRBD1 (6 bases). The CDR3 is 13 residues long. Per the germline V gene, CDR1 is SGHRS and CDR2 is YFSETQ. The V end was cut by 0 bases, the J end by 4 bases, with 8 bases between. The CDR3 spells CASSLVQGYEQYF. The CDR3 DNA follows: TGCGCCAGCAGCTTGGTCCAGGGGTACGAGCAGTACTTC.

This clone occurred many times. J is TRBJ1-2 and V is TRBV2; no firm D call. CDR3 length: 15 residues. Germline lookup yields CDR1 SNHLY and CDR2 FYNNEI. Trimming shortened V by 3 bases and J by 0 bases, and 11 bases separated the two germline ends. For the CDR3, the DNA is TGTGCCAGCAGTGACCAAATATGGGCTAACTATGGCTACACCTTC. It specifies CASSDQIWANYGYTF.

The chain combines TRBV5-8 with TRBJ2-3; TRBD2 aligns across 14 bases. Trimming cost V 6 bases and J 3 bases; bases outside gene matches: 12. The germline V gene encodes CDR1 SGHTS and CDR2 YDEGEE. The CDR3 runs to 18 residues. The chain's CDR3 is CASTPGLAGGVGTDTQYF. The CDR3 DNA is TGTGCCAGCACCCCCGGACTAGCGGGAGGAGTAGGAACAGATACGCAGTATTTT.

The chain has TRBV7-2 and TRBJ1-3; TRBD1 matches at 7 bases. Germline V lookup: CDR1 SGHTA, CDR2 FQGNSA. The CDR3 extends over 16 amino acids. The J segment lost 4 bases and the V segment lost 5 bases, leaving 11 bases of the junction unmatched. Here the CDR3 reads CASSRGQAGEGNTIYF. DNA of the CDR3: TGTGCCAGCAGCAGAGGACAGGCGGGAGAGGGAAACACCATATATTTT.

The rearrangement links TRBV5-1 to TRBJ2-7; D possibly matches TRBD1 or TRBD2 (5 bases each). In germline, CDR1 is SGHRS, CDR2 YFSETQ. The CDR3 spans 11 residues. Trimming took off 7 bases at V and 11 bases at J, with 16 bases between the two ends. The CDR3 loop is CASHEGRVEYF. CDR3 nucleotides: TGCGCCAGCCATGAGGGACGAGTGGAGTACTTC.

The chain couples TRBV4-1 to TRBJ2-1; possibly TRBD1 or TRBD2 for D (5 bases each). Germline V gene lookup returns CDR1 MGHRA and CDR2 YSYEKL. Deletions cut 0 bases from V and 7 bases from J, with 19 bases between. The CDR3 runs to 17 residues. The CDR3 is CASSQELRGALGNEQFF. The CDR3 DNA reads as TGCGCCAGCAGCCAAGAACTGCGAGGGGCCTTAGGGAATGAGCAGTTCTTC.

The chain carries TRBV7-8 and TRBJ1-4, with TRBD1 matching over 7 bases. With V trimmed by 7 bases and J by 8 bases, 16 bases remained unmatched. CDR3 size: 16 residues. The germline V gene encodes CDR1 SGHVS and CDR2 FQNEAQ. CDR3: CASTLRGGAKEEKLFF. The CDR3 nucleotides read TGTGCCAGCACTCTCCGAGGGGGCGCGAAGGAGGAAAAACTGTTTTTT.

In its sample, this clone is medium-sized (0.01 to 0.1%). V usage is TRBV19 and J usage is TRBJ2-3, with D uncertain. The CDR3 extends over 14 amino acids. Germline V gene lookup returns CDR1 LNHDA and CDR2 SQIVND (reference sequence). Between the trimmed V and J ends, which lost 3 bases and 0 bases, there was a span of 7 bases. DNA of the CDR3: TGTGCCAGTAGTATGATCGGTAGCACAGATACGCAGTATTTT. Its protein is CASSMIGSTDTQYF.

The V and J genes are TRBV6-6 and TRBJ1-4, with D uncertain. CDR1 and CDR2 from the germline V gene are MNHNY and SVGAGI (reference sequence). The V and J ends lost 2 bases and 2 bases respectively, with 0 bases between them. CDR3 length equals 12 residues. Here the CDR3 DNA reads TGTGCCAGCAGTTACACTAATGAAAAACTGTTTTTT. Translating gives CASSYTNEKLFF.

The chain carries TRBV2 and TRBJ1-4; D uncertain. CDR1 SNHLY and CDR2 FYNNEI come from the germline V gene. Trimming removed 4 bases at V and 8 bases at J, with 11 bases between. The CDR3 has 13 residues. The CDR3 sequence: CASSVGTEEKLFF. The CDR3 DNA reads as TGTGCCAGCAGTGTTGGTACAGAAGAAAAACTGTTTTTT.

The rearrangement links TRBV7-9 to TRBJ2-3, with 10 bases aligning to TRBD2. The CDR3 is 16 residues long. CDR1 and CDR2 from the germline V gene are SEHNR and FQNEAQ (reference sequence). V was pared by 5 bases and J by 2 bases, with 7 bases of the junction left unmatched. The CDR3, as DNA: TGTGCCAGCAGCAACGGACTAGCGGATTACACAGATACGCAGTATTTT. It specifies CASSNGLADYTDTQYF.

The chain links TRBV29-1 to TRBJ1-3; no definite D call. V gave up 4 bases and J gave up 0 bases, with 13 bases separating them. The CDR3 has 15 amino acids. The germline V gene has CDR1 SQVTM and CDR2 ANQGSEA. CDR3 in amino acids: CSVALGQNSGNTIYF. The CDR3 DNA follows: TGCAGCGTTGCTTTAGGCCAGAACTCTGGAAACACCATATATTTT.

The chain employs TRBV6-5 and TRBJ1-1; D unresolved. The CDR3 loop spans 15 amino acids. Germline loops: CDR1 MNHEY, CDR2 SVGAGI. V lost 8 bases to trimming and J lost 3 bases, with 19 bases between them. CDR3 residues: CASVKSLAEDTEAFF. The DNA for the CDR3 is TGTGCCAGCGTTAAGTCCTTGGCAGAGGACACTGAAGCTTTCTTT.

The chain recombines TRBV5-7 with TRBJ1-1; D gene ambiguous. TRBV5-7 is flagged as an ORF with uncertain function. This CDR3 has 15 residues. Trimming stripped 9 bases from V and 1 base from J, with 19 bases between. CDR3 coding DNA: TGTGCCATCCTCTCCCCCATGGCTCAGAACACTGAAGCTTTCTTT. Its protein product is CAILSPMAQNTEAFF.

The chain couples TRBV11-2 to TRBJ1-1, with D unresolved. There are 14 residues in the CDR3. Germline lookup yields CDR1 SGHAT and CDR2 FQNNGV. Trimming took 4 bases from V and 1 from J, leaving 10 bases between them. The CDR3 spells CASSSPSGNTEAFF. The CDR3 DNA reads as TGTGCCAGCAGCTCCCCCTCCGGGAACACTGAAGCTTTCTTT.

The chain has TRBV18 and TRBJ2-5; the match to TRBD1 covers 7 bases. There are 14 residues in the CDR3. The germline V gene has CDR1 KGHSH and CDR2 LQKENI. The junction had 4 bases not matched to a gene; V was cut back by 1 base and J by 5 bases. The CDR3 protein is CASSPQGGLETQYF. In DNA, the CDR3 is TGTGCCAGCTCACCACAAGGGGGCTTGGAGACCCAGTACTTC.

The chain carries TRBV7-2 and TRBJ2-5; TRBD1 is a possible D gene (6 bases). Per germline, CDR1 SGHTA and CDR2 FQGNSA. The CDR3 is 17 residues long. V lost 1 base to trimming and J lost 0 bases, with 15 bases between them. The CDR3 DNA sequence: TGTGCCAGCAGCTTAGTGATTACAGGGCGGTACCAAGAGACCCAGTACTTC. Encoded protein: CASSLVITGRYQETQYF.

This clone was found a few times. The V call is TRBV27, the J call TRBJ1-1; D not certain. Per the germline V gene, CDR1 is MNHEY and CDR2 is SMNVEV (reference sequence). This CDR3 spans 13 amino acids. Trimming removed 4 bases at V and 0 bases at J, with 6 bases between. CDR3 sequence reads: CASSYGVNTEAFF. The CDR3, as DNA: TGTGCCAGCAGTTACGGGGTGAACACTGAAGCTTTCTTT.

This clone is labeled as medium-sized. The CDR3 loop reads CASRLRVQHYGYTF. The CDR3 nucleotides read TGTGCCAGCAGGCTTCGAGTCCAGCACTATGGCTACACCTTC. The rearrangement links TRBV28 to TRBJ1-2; no definite D call. Germline-derived CDR1 and CDR2 are MDHEN and SYDVKM. Trimming shortened V by 6 bases and J by 3 bases, and 14 bases separated the two germline ends. CDR3 size: 14 residues.